Many counts were recorded for the clone carrying this T cell receptor (beta chain). Per germline, CDR1 ENHRY and CDR2 SYGVKD. With 2 bases clipped from V and 2 bases from J, the junction kept 10 bases outside the gene matches. This CDR3 spans 17 amino acids. This record belongs to a study of early T cells in non-severe SARS-CoV-2 infection. Separate cDNA molecules each had unique molecular identifiers attached to them. TCRdb reanalysed the 5' RACE reads using MiXCR and keeps one entry per CDR3 protein. This table holds 25,000 to 35,000 distinct CDR3 sequences, about 3.9% found once. This TCR was sampled from an adult who was a healthcare worker with PCR-confirmed SARS-CoV-2 infection or an uninfected control (not recorded which). The chain links TRBV10-3 to TRBJ1-2, with TRBD1 matching over 8 bases. Sequenced input: whole blood. The CDR3 region is CAISEPRQGSRNYGYTF. The CDR3, as DNA: TGTGCCATCAGTGAGCCTCGACAGGGGTCGAGGAACTATGGCTACACCTTC.